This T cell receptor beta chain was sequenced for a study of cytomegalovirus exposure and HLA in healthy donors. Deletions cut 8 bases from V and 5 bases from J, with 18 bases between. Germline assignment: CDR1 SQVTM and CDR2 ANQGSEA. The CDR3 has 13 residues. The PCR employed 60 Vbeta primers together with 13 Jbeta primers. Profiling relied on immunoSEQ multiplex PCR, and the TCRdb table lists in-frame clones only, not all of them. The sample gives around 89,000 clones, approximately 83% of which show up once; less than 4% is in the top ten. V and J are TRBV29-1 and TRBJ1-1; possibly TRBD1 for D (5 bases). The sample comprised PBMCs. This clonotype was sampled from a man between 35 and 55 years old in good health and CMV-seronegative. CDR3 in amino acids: CSISQGSWTEAFF. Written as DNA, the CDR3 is TGCAGCATCTCGCAGGGATCGTGGACTGAAGCTTTCTTT.